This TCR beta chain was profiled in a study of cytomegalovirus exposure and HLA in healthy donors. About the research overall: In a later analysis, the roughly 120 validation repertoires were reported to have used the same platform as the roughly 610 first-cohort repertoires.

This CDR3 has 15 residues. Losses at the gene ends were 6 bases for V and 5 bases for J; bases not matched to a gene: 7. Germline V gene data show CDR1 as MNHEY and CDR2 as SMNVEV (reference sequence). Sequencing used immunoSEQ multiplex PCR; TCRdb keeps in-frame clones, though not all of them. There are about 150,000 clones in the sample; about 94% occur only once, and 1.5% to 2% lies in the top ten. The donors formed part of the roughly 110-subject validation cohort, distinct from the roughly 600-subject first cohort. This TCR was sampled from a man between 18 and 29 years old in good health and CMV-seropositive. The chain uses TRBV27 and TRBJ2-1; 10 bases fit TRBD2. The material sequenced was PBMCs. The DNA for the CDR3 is TGTGCCAGCAGACAAAGCGGGAGGGTCAACAATGAGCAGTTCTTC. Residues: CASRQSGRVNNEQFF.